This T cell receptor beta chain emerged from a study of radiation and T cells in renal cell carcinoma. Deletions cut 3 bases from V and 3 bases from J, with 18 bases between. This CDR3 has 18 residues. Germline V CDR1 and CDR2: KGHSH, LQKENI. This table comes from immunoSEQ multiplex PCR, and its TCRdb copy is limited to in-frame clones, with some not included. Of more than 11,000 clones listed, around 57% are singletons. The treatment: treatment-naive control, cytoreductive nephrectomy. Control tumors came from treatment-naive patients without prior radiation. Clear cell pathology was present in this patient's renal cell carcinoma. Controls included 4 female and approximately twelve male donors, resected 2011 to 2014. Study-wide results and caveats: Compared with controls, irradiated tumors had more, larger dominant CDR3 motifs.

As to this clone: Its antigen is still unknown.

The TCR sequence derives from a man aged 45-65 years with renal cell carcinoma. The specimen was tumor tissue, collected from a patient whose treatment was nephrectomy without radiotherapy. This chain links TRBV18 with TRBJ2-6, with a possible D match to TRBD1 (6 bases). CDR3 region: CASSPRDTRFDGANVLTF. For the CDR3, the DNA is TGTGCCAGCTCACCGAGGGACACTCGATTCGATGGGGCCAACGTCCTGACTTTC.